The rows below give T cell receptor beta chains drawn from one sample of a study of blood T cell repertoires in COVID-19. Method: immunoSEQ multiplex PCR; TCRdb's copy keeps in-frame clones and lacks some. Among 90,000 or so clones, approximately 91% were seen once, and the ten largest hold roughly 1.8%. The sample taken for sequencing was peripheral blood. The receptors derive from a human donor with active COVID-19. The donor label of this sample is uncertain. CDR3s include the opening cysteine and the closing phenylalanine or tryptophan. Each record gives: V gene, D gene, J gene, clone size, CDR3 DNA, CDR3 protein. D genes are given only for firm matches. Only some rows state a clone size, as once, few, many or a class for expanded clones.

TRBV4-1,TRBD1,TRBJ2-5,-,TGCGCCAGCAGCCTCACCGGGACAGGGCAAGAGACCCAGTACTTC,CASSLTGTGQETQYF
TRBV27,TRBD1,TRBJ1-1,-,TGTGCCAGCAGTACACGGACAGGGGTAAACACTGAAGCTTTCTTT,CASSTRTGVNTEAFF
TRBV4-3,TRBD1,TRBJ2-4,-,TGCGCCAGCGCAAGCGGGCTGGACAGGGGTAAAAACATTCAGTACTTC,CASASGLDRGKNIQYF
TRBV9,-,TRBJ1-5,-,TGTGCCAGCAGCGTAGACTTAAATCAGCCCCAGCATTTT,CASSVDLNQPQHF
TRBV24-1,TRBD1,TRBJ1-2,-,TGTGCCACTCAGGACCGGGACAGCTATGGCTACACCTTC,CATQDRDSYGYTF
TRBV4-2,TRBD2,TRBJ2-1,-,TGTGCCAGCAGCCAAACACCCGGGACTAGCGGGGGGGCCGGTGAGCAGTTCTTC,CASSQTPGTSGGAGEQFF
TRBV5-4,TRBD1,TRBJ1-1,once,TGTGCCAGCAGCTTGGTCGGGGACAGCAGGTCTTTCTTT,CASSLVGDSRSFF
TRBV19,TRBD2,TRBJ2-5,-,TGTGCCAGTAGCAACCTAGCGGGGGGGCTTAGTGAGACCCAGTACTTC,CASSNLAGGLSETQYF
TRBV6-1,-,TRBJ2-3,-,TGTGCCAGCGGGGCCGCAGATACGCAGTATTTT,CASGAADTQYF
TRBV19,-,TRBJ2-2,-,TGTGCCAGTACGGCACTAGCTAGACACGGGGAGCTGTTTTTT,CASTALARHGELFF
TRBV11-2,TRBD2,TRBJ2-5,-,TGTGCCAGCAGCTTAGATCTCCGGACTAGCGGGGGGGCTTATTCGGAGACCCAGTACTTC,CASSLDLRTSGGAYSETQYF
TRBV29-1,TRBD1,TRBJ2-2,-,TGCAGCGCCGACGACAGGGTAGGCGGGGAGCTGTTTTTT,CSADDRVGGELFF
TRBV7-2,TRBD1,TRBJ1-5,once,TGTGCCAGCAGCAAGGGACAGGGGGTGGTAAATCAGCCCCAGCATTTT,CASSKGQGVVNQPQHF
TRBV4-1,-,TRBJ2-1,-,TGCGCCAGCCGCCGTCCGGTGGGCGCTCCTGATGAGCAGTTCTTC,CASRRPVGAPDEQFF
TRBV19,-,TRBJ1-2,-,TGTGCCAGTAGTATCTCTGACTACTATGGCTACACCTTC,CASSISDYYGYTF
TRBV9,-,TRBJ2-1,-,TGTGCCAGCAACCCGTCGGGTAGCTCCTACAATGAGCAGTTCTTC,CASNPSGSSYNEQFF
TRBV11-2,-,TRBJ2-7,-,TGTGCCAGCAGGGGACTCTACGAGCAGTACTTC,CASRGLYEQYF
TRBV5-4,-,TRBJ2-7,-,TGTGCCAGCAGCTTGGCGGGGGTCTACGAGCAGTACTTC,CASSLAGVYEQYF
TRBV6-1,TRBD1,TRBJ1-1,-,TGTGCCAGCAGTGAAGGTGGGACAGGCCAGAGGGCTTTCTTT,CASSEGGTGQRAFF
TRBV6-5,-,TRBJ1-1,few,TGTGCCAGCAGACAACGATCGTCCACAGGTTTCGCTTTCTTT,CASRQRSSTGFAFF
TRBV5-6,TRBD1,TRBJ2-2,-,TGTGCCAGCAGCCCCACAGGGGCCGGGGAGCTGTTTTTT,CASSPTGAGELFF
TRBV3-1/TRBV3-2,-,TRBJ2-3,-,TGTGCCAGCAGCCACGGGGATAGGGTGGATACGCAGTATTTT,CASSHGDRVDTQYF
TRBV5-4,-,TRBJ1-6,-,TGTGCCAGCAGCTTAGAAGGGAACACGGGGTCACCCCTCCACTTT,CASSLEGNTGSPLHF
TRBV5-1,TRBD1,TRBJ1-4,-,TGCGCCAGCAGCTTGGTGGGACAGGATGAAAAACTGTTTTTT,CASSLVGQDEKLFF
TRBV14,TRBD2,TRBJ2-1,-,TGTGCCAGCAATCGACTAGCGGATACCTACAATGAGCAGTTCTTC,CASNRLADTYNEQFF
TRBV4-1,TRBD1,TRBJ2-7,-,TGCGCCAGCAGCCAAGCCACAGGGGCCACTTCCTACGAGCAGTACTTC,CASSQATGATSYEQYF